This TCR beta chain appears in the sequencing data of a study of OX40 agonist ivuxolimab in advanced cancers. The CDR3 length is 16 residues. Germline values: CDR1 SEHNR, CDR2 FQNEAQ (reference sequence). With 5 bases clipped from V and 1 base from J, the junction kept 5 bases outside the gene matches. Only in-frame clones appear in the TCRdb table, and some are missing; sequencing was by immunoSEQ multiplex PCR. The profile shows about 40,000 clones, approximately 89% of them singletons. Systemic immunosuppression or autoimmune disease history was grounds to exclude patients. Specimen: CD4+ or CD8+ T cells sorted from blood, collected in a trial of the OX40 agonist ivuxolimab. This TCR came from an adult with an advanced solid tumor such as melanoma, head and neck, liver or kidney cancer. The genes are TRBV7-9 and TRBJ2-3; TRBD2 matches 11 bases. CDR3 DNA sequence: TGTGCCAGCAGCCTTACTAGCGGGAGAGGCACAGATACGCAGTATTTT. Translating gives CASSLTSGRGTDTQYF. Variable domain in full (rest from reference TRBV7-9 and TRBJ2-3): DTGVSQNPRHKITKRGQNVTFRCDPISEHNRLYWYRQTLGQGPEFLTYFQNEAQLEKSRLLSDRFSAERPKGSFSTLEIQRTEQGDSAMYLCASSLTSGRGTDTQYFGPGTRLTVL.